Each of the 6 T cell receptor beta chains below was sequenced from the same sample in a study of blood T cell repertoires in COVID-19. Using immunoSEQ multiplex PCR, the repertoire was profiled, and TCRdb retains in-frame clones only, with some absent. Counted here are around 99,000 clones, approximately 90% occurring once; the ten biggest clones make up 1% to 1.5%. The sample consisted of peripheral blood. These receptors came from a young woman with acute or convalescent COVID-19.

The chain links TRBV4-3 to TRBJ1-2; D is uncertain. The germline V gene has CDR1 LGHNA and CDR2 YSLEER. V was trimmed by 0 bases and J by 6 bases, leaving 11 bases between them. The CDR3 extends over 14 amino acids. The CDR3, as DNA: TGCGCCAGCAGCCAAGAGCGGCCTTGGGATGGCTACACCTTC. It translates to CASSQERPWDGYTF.

The V gene is TRBV9, the J gene TRBJ2-7; 10 nucleotides agree with TRBD2. This CDR3 spans 15 amino acids. Looked up from germline, CDR1 is SGDLS and CDR2 is YYNGEE. V lost 0 bases to trimming and J lost 7 bases; unmatched junction nucleotides: 7. CDR3 bases: TGTGCCAGCAGCGTAGGAACTAGCGGGGTCGGAGAGCAGTACTTC. This sequence encodes CASSVGTSGVGEQYF. Based on the CDR3 plus reference TRBV9 and TRBJ2-7, the full variable domain is DSGVTQTPKHLITATGQRVTLRCSPRSGDLSVYWYQQSLDQGLQFLIQYYNGEERAKGNILERFSAQQFPDLHSELNLSSLELGDSALYFCASSVGTSGVGEQYFGPGTRLTVT.

The chain links TRBV4-3 to TRBJ2-1, with TRBD2 as a possible D gene (6 bases). Trimming removed 0 bases at V and 9 bases at J, with 15 bases between. CDR1 LGHNA and CDR2 YSLEER come from the germline V gene. This CDR3 is built from 15 residues. CDR3 protein: CASSQEGYEAGEQFF. Here the CDR3 DNA reads TGCGCCAGCAGCCAAGAAGGGTATGAAGCGGGTGAGCAGTTCTTC.

This rearrangement joins TRBV10-3 to TRBJ1-5, with D perhaps TRBD1 (5 bases). The CDR3 runs 13 residues. Trimming removed 2 bases at V and 5 bases at J, with 7 bases between. CDR1 is ENHRY and CDR2 is SYGVKD in the germline V gene. CDR3: CAISEGADQPQHF. The CDR3 DNA reads as TGTGCCATCAGTGAGGGGGCTGATCAGCCCCAGCATTTT.

V usage is TRBV19 and J usage is TRBJ1-1; 10 bases agree with TRBD1. The germline gives CDR1 LNHDA, CDR2 SQIVND (reference sequence). The CDR3 is made up of 14 amino acids. Germline trimming cut 8 bases from V and 3 bases from J; bases unmatched to any gene: 6. The CDR3 DNA reads as TGTGCCAGTTCCCCAGACAGGGGGCACACTGAAGCTTTCTTT. Its translation is CASSPDRGHTEAFF.

CDR3 bases: TGTGCCAGCAGCCCAAGCCTCTACGAGCAGTACTTC. Its protein product is CASSPSLYEQYF. The chain uses TRBV6-5 and TRBJ2-7, with unresolved D. Per the germline V gene, CDR1 is MNHEY and CDR2 is SVGAGI. The CDR3 is made up of 12 amino acids. V was pared by 6 bases and J by 3 bases, with 9 bases between.